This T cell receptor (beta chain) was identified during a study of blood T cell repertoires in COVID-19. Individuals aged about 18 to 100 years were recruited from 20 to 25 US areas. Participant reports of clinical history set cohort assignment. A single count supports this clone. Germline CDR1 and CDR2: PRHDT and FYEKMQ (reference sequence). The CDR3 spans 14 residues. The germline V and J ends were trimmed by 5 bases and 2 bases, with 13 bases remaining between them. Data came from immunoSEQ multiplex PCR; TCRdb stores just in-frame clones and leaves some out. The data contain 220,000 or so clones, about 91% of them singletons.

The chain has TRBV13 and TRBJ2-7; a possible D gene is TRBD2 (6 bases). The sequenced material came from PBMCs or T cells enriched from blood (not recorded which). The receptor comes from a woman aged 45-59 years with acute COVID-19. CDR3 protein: CASSAGGETYEQYF. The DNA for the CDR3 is TGTGCCAGCAGCGCCGGCGGGGAAACCTACGAGCAGTACTTC.